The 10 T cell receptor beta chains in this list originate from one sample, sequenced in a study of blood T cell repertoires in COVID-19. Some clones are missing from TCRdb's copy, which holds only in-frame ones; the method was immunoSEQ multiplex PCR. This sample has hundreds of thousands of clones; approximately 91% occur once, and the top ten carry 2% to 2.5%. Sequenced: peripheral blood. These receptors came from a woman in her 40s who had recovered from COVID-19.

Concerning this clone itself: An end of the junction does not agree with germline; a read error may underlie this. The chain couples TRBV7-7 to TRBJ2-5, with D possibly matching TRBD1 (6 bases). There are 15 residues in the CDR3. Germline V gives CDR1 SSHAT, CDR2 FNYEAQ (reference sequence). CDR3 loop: CASSFLGAPGETQYF. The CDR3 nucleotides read TGTGCTAGCAGCTTTTTGGGGGCTCCGGGAGAGACCCAGTACTTC.

As DNA, the CDR3 is TGTGCCAGCAGTCGTTACAGGGATAACTATGGCTACACCTTC. This translates into CASSRYRDNYGYTF. The V gene is TRBV6-5, the J gene TRBJ1-2; a weak D match, TRBD1 (6 bases). The V and J ends lost 5 bases and 1 base respectively, with 11 bases between them. CDR1 MNHEY and CDR2 SVGAGI come from the germline V gene. CDR3 length: 14 amino acids.

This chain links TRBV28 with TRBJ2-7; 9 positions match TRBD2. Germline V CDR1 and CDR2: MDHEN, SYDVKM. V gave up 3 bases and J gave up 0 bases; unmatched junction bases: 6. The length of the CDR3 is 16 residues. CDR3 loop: CASSLTSGGPSYEQYF. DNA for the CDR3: TGTGCCAGCAGTTTGACGAGCGGGGGGCCCTCCTACGAGCAGTACTTC.

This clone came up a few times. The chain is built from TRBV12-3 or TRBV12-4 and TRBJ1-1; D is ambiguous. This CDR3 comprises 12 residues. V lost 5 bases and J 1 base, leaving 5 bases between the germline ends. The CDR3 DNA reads TGTGCCAGCAGTCGGGGGAACACTGAAGCTTTCTTT. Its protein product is CASSRGNTEAFF.

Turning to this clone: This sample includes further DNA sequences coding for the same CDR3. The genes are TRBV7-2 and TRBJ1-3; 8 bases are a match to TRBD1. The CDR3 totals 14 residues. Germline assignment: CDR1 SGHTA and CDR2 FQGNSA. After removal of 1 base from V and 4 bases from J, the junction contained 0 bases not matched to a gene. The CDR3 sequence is CASSLGTGGNTIYF. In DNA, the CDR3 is TGTGCCAGCAGCTTAGGGACAGGGGGAAACACCATATATTTT.

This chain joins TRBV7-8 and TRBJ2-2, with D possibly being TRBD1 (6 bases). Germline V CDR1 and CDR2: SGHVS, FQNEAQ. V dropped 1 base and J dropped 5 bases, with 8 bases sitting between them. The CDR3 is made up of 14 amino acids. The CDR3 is CASSLDRETGELFF. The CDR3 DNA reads TGTGCCAGCAGCTTAGACAGGGAGACCGGGGAGCTGTTTTTT.

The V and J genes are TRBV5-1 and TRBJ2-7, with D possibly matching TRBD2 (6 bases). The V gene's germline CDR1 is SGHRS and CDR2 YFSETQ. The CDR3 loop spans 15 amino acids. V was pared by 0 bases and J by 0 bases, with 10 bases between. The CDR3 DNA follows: TGCGCCAGCAGCTTGGGTGTGGGGGGCTCCTACGAGCAGTACTTC. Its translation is CASSLGVGGSYEQYF.

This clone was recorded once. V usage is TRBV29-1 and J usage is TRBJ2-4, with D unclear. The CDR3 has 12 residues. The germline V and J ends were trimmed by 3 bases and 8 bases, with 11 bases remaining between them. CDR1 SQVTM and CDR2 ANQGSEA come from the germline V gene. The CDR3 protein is CSVEYPVDIQYF. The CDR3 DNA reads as TGCAGCGTTGAGTACCCCGTAGACATTCAGTACTTC. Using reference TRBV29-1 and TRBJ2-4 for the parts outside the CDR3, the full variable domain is SAVISQKPSRDICQRGTSLTIQCQVDSQVTMMFWYRQQPGQSLTLIATANQGSEATYESGFVIDKFPISRPNLTFSTLTVSNMSPEDSSIYLCSVEYPVDIQYFGAGTRLSVL.

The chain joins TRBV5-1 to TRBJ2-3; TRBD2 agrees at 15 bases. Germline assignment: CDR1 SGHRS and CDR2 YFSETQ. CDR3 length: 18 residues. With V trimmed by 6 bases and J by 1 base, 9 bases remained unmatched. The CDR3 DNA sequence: TGCGCCAGCAACTTAGGGACTAGCGGGGGGCCCCGCACAGATACGCAGTATTTT. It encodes CASNLGTSGGPRTDTQYF. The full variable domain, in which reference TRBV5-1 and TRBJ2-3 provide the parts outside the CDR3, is KAGVTQTPRYLIKTRGQQVTLSCSPISGHRSVSWYQQTPGQGLQFLFEYFSETQRNKGNFPGRFSGRQFSNSRSEMNVSTLELGDSALYLCASNLGTSGGPRTDTQYFGPGTRLTVL.

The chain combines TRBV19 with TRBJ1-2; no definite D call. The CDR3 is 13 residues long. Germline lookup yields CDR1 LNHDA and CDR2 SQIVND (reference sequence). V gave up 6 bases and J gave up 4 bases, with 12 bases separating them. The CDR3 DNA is TGTGCCAGTAGGAACCTGGCGGGCTATGGCTACACCTTC. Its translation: CASRNLAGYGYTF. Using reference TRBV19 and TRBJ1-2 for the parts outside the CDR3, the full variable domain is DGGITQSPKYLFRKEGQNVTLSCEQNLNHDAMYWYRQDPGQGLRLIYYSQIVNDFQKGDIAEGYSVSREKKESFPLTVTSAQKNPTAFYLCASRNLAGYGYTFGSGTRLTVV.